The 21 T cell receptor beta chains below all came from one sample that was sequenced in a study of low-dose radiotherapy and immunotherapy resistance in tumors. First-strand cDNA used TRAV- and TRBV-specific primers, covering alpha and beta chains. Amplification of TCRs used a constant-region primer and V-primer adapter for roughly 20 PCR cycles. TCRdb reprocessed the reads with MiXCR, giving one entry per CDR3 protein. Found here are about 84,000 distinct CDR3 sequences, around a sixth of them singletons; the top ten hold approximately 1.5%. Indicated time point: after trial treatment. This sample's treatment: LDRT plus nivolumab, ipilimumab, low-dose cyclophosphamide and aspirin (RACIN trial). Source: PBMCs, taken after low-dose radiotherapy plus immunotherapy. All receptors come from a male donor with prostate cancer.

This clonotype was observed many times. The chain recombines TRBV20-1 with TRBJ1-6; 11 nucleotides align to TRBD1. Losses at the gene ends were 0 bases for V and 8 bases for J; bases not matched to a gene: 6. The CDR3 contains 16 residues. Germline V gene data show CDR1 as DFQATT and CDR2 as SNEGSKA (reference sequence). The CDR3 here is CSAREGQGAFHSPLHF. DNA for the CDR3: TGCAGTGCTAGAGAAGGACAGGGGGCGTTCCATTCACCCCTCCACTTT.

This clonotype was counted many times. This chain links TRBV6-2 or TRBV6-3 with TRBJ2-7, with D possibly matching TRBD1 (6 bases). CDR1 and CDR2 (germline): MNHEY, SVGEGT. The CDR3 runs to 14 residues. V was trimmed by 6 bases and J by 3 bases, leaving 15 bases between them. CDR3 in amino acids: CASSPADRYYEQYF. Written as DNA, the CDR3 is TGTGCCAGCAGCCCCGCGGACAGATACTACGAGCAGTACTTC.

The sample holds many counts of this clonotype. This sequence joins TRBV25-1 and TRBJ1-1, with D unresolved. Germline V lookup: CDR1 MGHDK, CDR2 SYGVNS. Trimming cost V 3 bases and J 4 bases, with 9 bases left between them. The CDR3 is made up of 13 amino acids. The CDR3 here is CASSDRWITEAFF. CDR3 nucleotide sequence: TGTGCCAGCAGTGACCGGTGGATCACTGAAGCTTTCTTT.

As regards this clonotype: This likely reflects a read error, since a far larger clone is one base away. The CDR3 here is CASSGQTGGGETQYF. In DNA, the CDR3 is TGTGCCAGCAGCGGGCAGACAGGGGGCGGGGAGACCCAGTACTTC. The V gene is TRBV13, the J gene TRBJ2-5; TRBD1 matches 10 bases. The V gene end was trimmed by 5 bases and the J gene end by 5 bases; junction bases not matched to a gene: 8. The CDR3 runs 15 residues. CDR1 and CDR2 from the germline V gene are PRHDT and FYEKMQ (reference sequence). The whole variable domain, remainder taken from reference TRBV13 and TRBJ2-5, is AAGVIQSPRHLIKEKRETATLKCYPIPRHDTVYWYQQGPGQDPQFLISFYEKMQSDKGSIPDRFSAQQFSDYHSELNMSSLELGDSALYFCASSGQTGGGETQYFGPGTRLLVL.

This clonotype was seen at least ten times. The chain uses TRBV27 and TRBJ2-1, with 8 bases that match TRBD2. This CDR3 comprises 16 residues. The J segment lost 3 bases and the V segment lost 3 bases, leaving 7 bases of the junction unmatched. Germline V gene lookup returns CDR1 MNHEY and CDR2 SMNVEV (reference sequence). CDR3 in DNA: TGTGCCAGCAGTTTCATCTCCGGGACTAGCTACAATGAGCAGTTCTTC. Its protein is CASSFISGTSYNEQFF.

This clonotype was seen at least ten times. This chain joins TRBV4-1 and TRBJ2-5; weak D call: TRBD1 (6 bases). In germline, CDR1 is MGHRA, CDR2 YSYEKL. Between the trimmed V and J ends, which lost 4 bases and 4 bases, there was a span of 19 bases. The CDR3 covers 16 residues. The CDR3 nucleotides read TGCGCCAGCAGCCCAGAAGGGACACGGACGGGAGAGACCCAGTACTTC. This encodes CASSPEGTRTGETQYF.

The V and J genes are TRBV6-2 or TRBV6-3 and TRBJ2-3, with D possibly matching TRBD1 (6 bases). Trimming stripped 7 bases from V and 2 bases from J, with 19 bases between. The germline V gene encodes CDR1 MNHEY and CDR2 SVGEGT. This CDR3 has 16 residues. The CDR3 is CASTAGTPRATDTQYF. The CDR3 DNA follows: TGTGCCAGCACTGCCGGGACACCGAGGGCCACAGATACGCAGTATTTT.

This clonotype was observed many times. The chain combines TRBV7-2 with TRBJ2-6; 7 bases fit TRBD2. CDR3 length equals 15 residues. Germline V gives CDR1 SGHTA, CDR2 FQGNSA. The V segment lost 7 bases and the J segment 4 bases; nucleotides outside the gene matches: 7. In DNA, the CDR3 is TGTGCCAGCACCGCCGGGGGGTCCGGGGCCAACGTCCTGACTTTC. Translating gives CASTAGGSGANVLTF.

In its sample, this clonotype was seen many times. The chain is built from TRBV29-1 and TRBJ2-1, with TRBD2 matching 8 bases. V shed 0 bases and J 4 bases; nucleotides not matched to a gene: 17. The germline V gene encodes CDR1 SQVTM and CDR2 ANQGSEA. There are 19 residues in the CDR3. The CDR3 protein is CSVEEGLAGPTSGYNEQFF. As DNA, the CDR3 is TGCAGCGTTGAAGAGGGGTTAGCGGGACCCACCTCGGGTTACAATGAGCAGTTCTTC.

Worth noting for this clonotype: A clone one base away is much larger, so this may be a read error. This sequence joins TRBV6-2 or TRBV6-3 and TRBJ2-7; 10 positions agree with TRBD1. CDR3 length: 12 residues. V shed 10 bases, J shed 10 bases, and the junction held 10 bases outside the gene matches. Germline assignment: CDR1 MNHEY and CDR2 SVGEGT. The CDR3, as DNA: TGTGCCACTCGGGGACAGGGGATCGACCAGTACTTC. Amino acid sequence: CATRGQGIDQYF.

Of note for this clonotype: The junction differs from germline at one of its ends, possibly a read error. CDR3 in DNA: TGTGCCAGCAGCTGGGGACGGAATTCCTACGAGCAGTACTTC. It yields the protein CASSWGRNSYEQYF. The chain uses TRBV5-3 and TRBJ2-7; D tentatively reads TRBD1 or TRBD2 (5 bases each). TRBV5-3 carries the ORF label, with uncertain function. This CDR3 is built from 14 residues.

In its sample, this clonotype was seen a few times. The CDR3 loop reads CASSLEGGRGLDTQYF. CDR3 DNA sequence: TGCGCCAGCAGCTTGGAGGGAGGCAGGGGGCTAGATACGCAGTATTTT. The chain couples TRBV5-1 to TRBJ2-3, with 8 bases matching TRBD1. CDR3 size: 16 residues. Germline loops: CDR1 SGHRS, CDR2 YFSETQ. The trim removed 0 bases at V and 5 bases at J, leaving 8 bases unmatched.

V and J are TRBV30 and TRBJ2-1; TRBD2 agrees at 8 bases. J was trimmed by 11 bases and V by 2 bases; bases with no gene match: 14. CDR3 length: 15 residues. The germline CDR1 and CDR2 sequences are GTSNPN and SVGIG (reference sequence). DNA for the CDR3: TGTGCCTGGAGTAGATCCCGAGCTAGCGGGCCACAGCAGTTCTTC. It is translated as CAWSRSRASGPQQFF.

The CDR3 DNA reads TGTGCCAGCAGTTTGTTCTTCACAGATACGCAGTATTTT. Protein product: CASSLFFTDTQYF. The chain carries TRBV12-3 or TRBV12-4 and TRBJ2-3; D is unresolved. V was clipped by 3 bases and J by 2 bases, with 6 bases between them. The CDR3 is 13 residues long.

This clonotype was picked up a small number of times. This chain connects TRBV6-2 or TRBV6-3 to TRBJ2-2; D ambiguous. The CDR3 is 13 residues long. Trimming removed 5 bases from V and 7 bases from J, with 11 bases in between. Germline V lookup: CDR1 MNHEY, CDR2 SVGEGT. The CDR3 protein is CASSESTVGELFF. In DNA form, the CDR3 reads TGTGCCAGCAGTGAATCCACGGTCGGGGAGCTGTTTTTT.

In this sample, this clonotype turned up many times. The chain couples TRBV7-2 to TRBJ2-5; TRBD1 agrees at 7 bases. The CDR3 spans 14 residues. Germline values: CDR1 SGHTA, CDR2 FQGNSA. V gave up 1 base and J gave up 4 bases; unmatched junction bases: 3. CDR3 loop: CASSLETGRETQYF. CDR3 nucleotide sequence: TGTGCCAGCAGCTTAGAGACAGGGAGAGAGACCCAGTACTTC.

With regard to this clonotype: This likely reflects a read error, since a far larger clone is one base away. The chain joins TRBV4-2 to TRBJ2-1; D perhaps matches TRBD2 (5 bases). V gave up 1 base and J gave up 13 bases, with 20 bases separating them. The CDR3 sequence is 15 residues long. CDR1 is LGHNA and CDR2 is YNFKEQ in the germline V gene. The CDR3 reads CASSQGLALQETQFF. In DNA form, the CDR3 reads TGTGCCAGCAGCCAAGGGCTAGCCTTACAAGAGACCCAGTTCTTC.

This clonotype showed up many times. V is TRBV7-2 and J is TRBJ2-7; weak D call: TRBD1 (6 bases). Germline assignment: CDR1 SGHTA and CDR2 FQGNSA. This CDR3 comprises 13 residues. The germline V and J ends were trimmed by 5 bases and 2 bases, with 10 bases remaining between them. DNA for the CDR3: TGTGCCAGCAGCCGACAGGCAACCTACGAGCAGTACTTC. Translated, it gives CASSRQATYEQYF.

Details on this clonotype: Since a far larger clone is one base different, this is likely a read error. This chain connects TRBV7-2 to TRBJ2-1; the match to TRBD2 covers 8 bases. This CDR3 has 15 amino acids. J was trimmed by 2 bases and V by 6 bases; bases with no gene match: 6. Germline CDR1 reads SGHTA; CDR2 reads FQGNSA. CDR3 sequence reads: CASSPSGSPYNEQFF. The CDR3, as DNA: TGTGCCAGCAGTCCAAGCGGGAGCCCCTACAATGAGCAGTTCTTC.

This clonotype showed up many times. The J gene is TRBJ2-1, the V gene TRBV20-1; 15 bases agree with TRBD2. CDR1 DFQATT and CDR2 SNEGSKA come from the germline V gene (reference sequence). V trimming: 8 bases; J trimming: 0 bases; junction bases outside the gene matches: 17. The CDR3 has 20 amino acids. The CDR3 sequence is CSPSTTGTSGRTSSYNEQFF. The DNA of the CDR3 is TGCAGTCCCTCAACTACCGGGACTAGCGGGAGGACGAGCTCCTACAATGAGCAGTTCTTC.

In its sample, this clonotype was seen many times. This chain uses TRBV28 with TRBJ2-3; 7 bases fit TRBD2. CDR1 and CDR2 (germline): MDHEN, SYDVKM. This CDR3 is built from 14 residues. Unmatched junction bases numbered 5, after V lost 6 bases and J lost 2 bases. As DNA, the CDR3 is TGTGCCAGCAGGAAAGGGGACTACACAGATACGCAGTATTTT. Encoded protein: CASRKGDYTDTQYF.